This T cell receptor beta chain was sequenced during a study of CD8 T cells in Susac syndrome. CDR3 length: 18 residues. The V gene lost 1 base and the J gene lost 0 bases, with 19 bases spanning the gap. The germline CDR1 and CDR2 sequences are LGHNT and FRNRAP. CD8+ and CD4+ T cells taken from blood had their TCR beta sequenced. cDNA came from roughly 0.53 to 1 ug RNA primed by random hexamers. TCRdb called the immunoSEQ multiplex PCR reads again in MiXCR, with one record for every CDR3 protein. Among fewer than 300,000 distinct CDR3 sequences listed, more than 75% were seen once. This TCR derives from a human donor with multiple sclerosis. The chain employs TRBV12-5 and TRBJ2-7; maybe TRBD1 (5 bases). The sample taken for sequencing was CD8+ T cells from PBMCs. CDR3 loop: CASGLGLGQNFHSYEQYF. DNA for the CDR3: TGTGCTAGTGGTTTGGGGTTGGGGCAGAACTTTCACTCCTACGAGCAGTACTTC. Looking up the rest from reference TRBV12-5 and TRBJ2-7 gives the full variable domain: DARVTQTPRHKVTEMGQEVTMRCQPILGHNTVFWYRQTMMQGLELLAYFRNRAPLDDSGMPKDRFSAEMPDATLATLKIQPSEPRDSAVYFCASGLGLGQNFHSYEQYFGPGTRLTVT.